The 3 T cell receptor beta chains below all came from one sample that was sequenced in a study of blood T cell repertoires in COVID-19. Method: immunoSEQ multiplex PCR; TCRdb's copy keeps in-frame clones and lacks some. The table shows about 220,000 clones, with 75% to 90% occurring only once. Input material: peripheral blood. These receptors were collected from a woman aged 80 or over with COVID-19, enrolled during active disease.

This chain connects TRBV5-6 to TRBJ1-3, with D hard to call. Germline CDR1 and CDR2: SGHDT and YYEEEE. The CDR3 is made up of 15 amino acids. V lost 1 base, J lost 4 bases, and 12 bases lay in between. The CDR3 nucleotides read TGTGCCAGCAGCTTGTTTTCGGGTGGAGGAAACACCATATATTTT. Residues: CASSLFSGGGNTIYF.

This clone was observed a handful of times. This chain joins TRBV3-1 (or the pseudogene TRBV3-2) and TRBJ1-2, with D possibly TRBD1 on 6 matching bases. This CDR3 comprises 12 residues. From germline, CDR1 is LGHDT and CDR2 YNNKEL (reference sequence). Trimming cost V 3 bases and J 6 bases, with 8 bases left between them. This CDR3 is CASSQGANGYTF. CDR3 nucleotides: TGTGCCAGCAGCCAGGGGGCGAATGGCTACACCTTC.

This sequence joins TRBV2 and TRBJ2-5; 8 bases line up with TRBD2. The germline CDR1 and CDR2 sequences are SNHLY and FYNNEI. The CDR3 is 15 amino acids. Unmatched junction bases numbered 7, after V lost 6 bases and J lost 1 base. Written as DNA, the CDR3 is TGTGCCAGCAGGGTACAGGGACTAGTCCAAGAGACCCAGTACTTC. Residues: CASRVQGLVQETQYF.